The 9 T cell receptor beta chains in this list originate from one sample, sequenced in a study of OX40 agonist ivuxolimab in advanced cancers. Data came from immunoSEQ multiplex PCR; TCRdb stores just in-frame clones and leaves some out. The sample lists some 73,000 clones, 75% to 90% occurring once. Sample: CD4+ or CD8+ T cells sorted from blood, taken in a trial of the OX40 agonist ivuxolimab. Receptors originate from an adult with an advanced solid tumor such as melanoma, head and neck, liver or kidney cancer.

The V gene is TRBV5-1, the J gene TRBJ2-7, with 13 bases aligning to TRBD2. CDR3 length equals 18 residues. Germline loops: CDR1 SGHRS, CDR2 YFSETQ. Trimming removed 4 bases from V and 3 bases from J; junction bases left unmatched: 13. CDR3 protein: CASSTGLAGRGGNYEQYF. The DNA for the CDR3 is TGCGCCAGCAGCACGGGACTAGCGGGAAGAGGGGGAAACTACGAGCAGTACTTC.

V and J are TRBV5-8 and TRBJ2-2; 10 bases map to TRBD2. CDR1 is SGHTS and CDR2 is YDEGEE in the germline V gene. The V gene end was trimmed by 2 bases and the J gene end by 1 base; junction bases not matched to a gene: 8. CDR3 size: 18 residues. In DNA form, the CDR3 reads TGTGCCAGCAGCTTAATTAGAGGACTAGCGGTGAACACCGGGGAGCTGTTTTTT. Translation gives CASSLIRGLAVNTGELFF.

V gene TRBV7-6 combines with J gene TRBJ1-3; a weak D match, TRBD1 (5 bases). V was cut by 1 base and J by 0 bases, with 10 bases left in between. This CDR3 is 16 amino acids long. From germline, CDR1 is SGHVS and CDR2 FNYEAQ. CDR3 residues: CASSLGGVVSGNTIYF. As DNA, the CDR3 is TGTGCCAGCAGCTTAGGGGGGGTAGTCTCTGGAAACACCATATATTTT.

The rearrangement joins TRBV11-2 to TRBJ1-1; D remains unclear. Germline V CDR1 and CDR2: SGHAT, FQNNGV. This CDR3 is built from 14 residues. The V and J ends lost 4 bases and 0 bases respectively, with 9 bases between them. CDR3 protein: CASSSDAVNTEAFF. CDR3 in DNA: TGTGCCAGCAGCTCGGACGCAGTGAACACTGAAGCTTTCTTT.

This sequence joins TRBV11-1 and TRBJ2-1, with D perhaps matching TRBD1 or TRBD2 (7 bases each). The V gene lost 5 bases and the J gene lost 6 bases, with 17 bases spanning the gap. Germline V gene sequence: CDR1 SGHAT, CDR2 FQDESV (reference sequence). The CDR3 runs to 15 residues. Here the CDR3 DNA reads TGTGCCAGCAGCCCCCGGGGCAGGGGGGGCAATGAGCAGTTCTTC. Protein sequence: CASSPRGRGGNEQFF.

The chain joins TRBV29-1 to TRBJ1-1; no definite D call. This CDR3 has 13 residues. The V and J ends lost 4 bases and 0 bases respectively, with 9 bases between them. CDR1 SQVTM and CDR2 ANQGSEA come from the germline V gene. The CDR3 is CSVVGPLNTEAFF. Written as DNA, the CDR3 is TGCAGCGTTGTTGGGCCGCTGAACACTGAAGCTTTCTTT.

The V and J genes are TRBV2 and TRBJ1-3; no definite D call. With 6 bases removed from V and 0 bases from J, the gap between germline ends came to 15 bases. The CDR3 runs 16 residues. Looked up from germline, CDR1 is SNHLY and CDR2 is FYNNEI. For the CDR3, the DNA is TGTGCCAGCAGGGCTATGATGTGGGGCTCTGGAAACACCATATATTTT. Its protein is CASRAMMWGSGNTIYF.

This clone came up once. The chain uses TRBV19 and TRBJ1-4, with TRBD1 matching over 7 bases. J lost 4 bases, V lost 6 bases, and 8 bases had no gene match. Germline V lookup: CDR1 LNHDA, CDR2 SQIVND (reference sequence). CDR3 length equals 15 residues. Written as DNA, the CDR3 is TGTGCCAGTAGGGGGGACAGAAGTTATAATGAAAAACTGTTTTTT. This codes for CASRGDRSYNEKLFF.

V is TRBV7-9 and J is TRBJ1-4; a weak D match, TRBD1 (5 bases). The CDR3 spans 14 residues. V was cut by 5 bases and J by 5 bases, with 12 bases left in between. Germline loops: CDR1 SEHNR, CDR2 FQNEAQ (reference sequence). CDR3 sequence: CASSNPGQNEKLFF. The CDR3 DNA reads as TGTGCCAGCAGCAACCCGGGGCAGAATGAAAAACTGTTTTTT.